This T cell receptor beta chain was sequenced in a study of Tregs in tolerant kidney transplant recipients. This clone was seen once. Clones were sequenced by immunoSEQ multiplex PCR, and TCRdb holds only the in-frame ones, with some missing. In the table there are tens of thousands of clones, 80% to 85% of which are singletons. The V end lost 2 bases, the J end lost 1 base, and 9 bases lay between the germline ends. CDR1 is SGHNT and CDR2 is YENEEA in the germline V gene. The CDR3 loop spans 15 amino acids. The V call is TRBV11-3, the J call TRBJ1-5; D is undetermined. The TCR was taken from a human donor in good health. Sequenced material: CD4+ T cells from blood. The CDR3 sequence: CASSLRATSNQPQHF. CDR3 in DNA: TGTGCCAGCAGCTTAAGAGCCACCAGCAATCAGCCCCAGCATTTT.